One and the same sample provided the 23 T cell receptor beta chains below, sequenced in a study of beta chain features in type 1 diabetes. Reverse transcription of all isolated RNA meant that expressed TCRB transcripts were sequenced. The repertoire was sequenced with immunoSEQ multiplex PCR; TCRdb's copy has only in-frame clones and lacks some. The table lists about 620,000 clones, around 15% of them singletons. The source material was naive CD4+ T cells from blood. Source of these receptors: a man between 18 and 35 years old in good health.

Only a few counts were recorded for this clone. The V and J genes are TRBV5-1 and TRBJ2-1; D gene uncertain. The CDR3 is 15 amino acids. Germline V gene lookup returns CDR1 SGHRS and CDR2 YFSETQ. The ends were cut back, 6 bases at V and 3 bases at J, with 16 bases in the middle. CDR3 DNA: TGCGCCAGCACCCAATCGCCTAGAGTCTACAATGAGCAGTTCTTC. Translated: CASTQSPRVYNEQFF.

This rearrangement joins TRBV20-1 to TRBJ1-1, with D perhaps TRBD1 (6 bases). Germline values: CDR1 DFQATT, CDR2 SNEGSKA (reference sequence). Trimming removed 5 bases from V and 10 bases from J, with 14 bases in between. This CDR3 contains 11 residues. CDR3 protein: CSAVTGRGAFF. CDR3 in DNA: TGCAGTGCTGTAACAGGGCGGGGAGCTTTCTTT.

CDR3 coding DNA: TGTGCCAGCAGCCCTCTAGCGGGGGGGTACGAGCAGTACTTC. This codes for CASSPLAGGYEQYF. This chain links TRBV9 with TRBJ2-7; TRBD2 matches 12 bases. The CDR3 totals 14 residues. Per the germline V gene, CDR1 is SGDLS and CDR2 is YYNGEE. Unmatched junction bases numbered 3, after V lost 4 bases and J lost 4 bases. The full variable domain, rest sourced from reference TRBV9 and TRBJ2-7, is DSGVTQTPKHLITATGQRVTLRCSPRSGDLSVYWYQQSLDQGLQFLIQYYNGEERAKGNILERFSAQQFPDLHSELNLSSLELGDSALYFCASSPLAGGYEQYFGPGTRLTVT.

The CDR3 spells CASSAVTTGSRTEAFF. The CDR3, as DNA: TGTGCCAGCAGTGCCGTTACTACTGGTAGTCGCACTGAAGCTTTCTTT. The chain combines TRBV6-1 with TRBJ1-1; D unresolved. Germline assignment: CDR1 MNHNS and CDR2 SASEGT. The CDR3 extends over 16 amino acids. V was shortened by 4 bases and J by 4 bases, with 19 bases between the two germline ends.

The V gene is TRBV2, the J gene TRBJ2-3; 7 bases align to TRBD2. Germline V gives CDR1 SNHLY, CDR2 FYNNEI. V shed 6 bases, J shed 5 bases, and the junction held 14 bases outside the gene matches. The CDR3 is made up of 16 amino acids. CDR3 region: CASRVSWGGLGDTQYF. The DNA of the CDR3 is TGTGCCAGCAGGGTTTCGTGGGGGGGATTGGGAGATACGCAGTATTTT. Together with reference TRBV2 and TRBJ2-3, the CDR3 gives the full variable domain: EPEVTQTPSHQVTQMGQEVILRCVPISNHLYFYWYRQILGQKVEFLVSFYNNEISEKSEIFDDQFSVERPDGSNFTLKIRSTKLEDSAMYFCASRVSWGGLGDTQYFGPGTRLTVL.

This clone was picked up a small number of times. The J gene is TRBJ2-7, the V gene TRBV27, with 13 bases that match TRBD2. V shed 5 bases, J shed 2 bases, and the junction held 9 bases outside the gene matches. Looked up from germline, CDR1 is MNHEY and CDR2 is SMNVEV (reference sequence). The CDR3 totals 17 residues. This CDR3 is CASSPATGLAGAYEQYF. In DNA form, the CDR3 reads TGTGCCAGCAGTCCCGCTACAGGACTAGCGGGAGCCTACGAGCAGTACTTC.

This rearrangement joins TRBV4-1 to TRBJ1-2; 7 bases match TRBD1. From germline, CDR1 is MGHRA and CDR2 YSYEKL. The V and J ends lost 1 base and 3 bases, in that order; junction bases with no gene match: 8. The CDR3 consists of 16 residues. This CDR3 is CASSQAPRQGDYGYTF. The DNA for the CDR3 is TGCGCCAGCAGCCAAGCCCCCCGGCAGGGGGACTATGGCTACACCTTC.

The rearrangement uses TRBV7-6 and TRBJ1-5; TRBD1 is a possible D gene (5 bases). CDR3 length: 16 residues. V lost 5 bases, J lost 4 bases, and 18 bases lay in between. CDR1 SGHVS and CDR2 FNYEAQ come from the germline V gene. In DNA form, the CDR3 reads TGTGCCAGCAGCCCCCCGGGAGGGGATTTTAATCAGCCCCAGCATTTT. Its protein product is CASSPPGGDFNQPQHF.

The chain couples TRBV25-1 to TRBJ1-2; 7 nucleotides match TRBD1. The V and J ends lost 5 bases and 3 bases, in that order; junction bases with no gene match: 12. The CDR3 is 16 amino acids. In germline, CDR1 is MGHDK, CDR2 SYGVNS. CDR3 DNA: TGTGCCAGCAGTAAGGCCGCGCCAGGGGGAGACTATGGCTACACCTTC. Translated: CASSKAAPGGDYGYTF.

The chain is built from TRBV12-2 and TRBJ2-7; the D call TRBD1 from the table was never checked on the DNA. TRBV12-2 is shown as a pseudogene. There are 12 residues in the CDR3. CDR3: CASRGTGYEQYF. CDR3 bases: TGTGCAAGTCGGGGAACAGGATACGAGCAGTACTTC.

The chain joins TRBV5-5 to TRBJ2-1; TRBD1 is a possible D gene (6 bases). The CDR3 consists of 12 residues. Trimming took 2 bases from V and 11 from J, leaving 11 bases between them. Germline V CDR1 and CDR2: SGHKS, YYEKEE (reference sequence). The CDR3 DNA follows: TGTGCCAGCAGCTTCCGGGACACCCAGCAGTTCTTC. Protein product: CASSFRDTQQFF.

The V call is TRBV4-3, the J call TRBJ2-7, with 8 bases fitting TRBD1. The CDR3 runs to 13 residues. V lost 0 bases to trimming and J lost 11 bases; unmatched junction nucleotides: 6. Germline values: CDR1 LGHNA, CDR2 YSLEER. DNA for the CDR3: TGCGCCAGCAGCCAAGATCGCGGACAGGGAGAGTACTTC. This sequence encodes CASSQDRGQGEYF.

This clone turned up a few times. The chain combines TRBV10-3 with TRBJ1-2; 8 nucleotides align to TRBD1. J gave up 7 bases and V 3 bases, and 13 bases lay outside the gene matches. Per the germline V gene, CDR1 is ENHRY and CDR2 is SYGVKD. The CDR3 is 16 amino acids. The DNA for the CDR3 is TGTGCCATCAGTGAACCGGGACAGGCTCGAGAGGGTGGCTACACCTTC. Protein sequence: CAISEPGQAREGGYTF.

The rearrangement joins TRBV19 to TRBJ2-5; TRBD1 matches at 11 bases. From germline, CDR1 is LNHDA and CDR2 SQIVND (reference sequence). The trim removed 8 bases at V and 2 bases at J, leaving 4 bases unmatched. The CDR3 totals 14 residues. The CDR3 bases are TGTGCCAGTTCCCGGGACAGGGGGCAAGAGACCCAGTACTTC. This gives the protein CASSRDRGQETQYF. The full variable domain, rest sourced from reference TRBV19 and TRBJ2-5, is DGGITQSPKYLFRKEGQNVTLSCEQNLNHDAMYWYRQDPGQGLRLIYYSQIVNDFQKGDIAEGYSVSREKKESFPLTVTSAQKNPTAFYLCASSRDRGQETQYFGPGTRLLVL.

The chain joins TRBV7-2 to TRBJ2-7; 8 nucleotides agree with TRBD2. Germline V gene lookup returns CDR1 SGHTA and CDR2 FQGNSA. The CDR3 covers 15 residues. With V trimmed by 3 bases and J by 7 bases, 11 bases remained unmatched. The CDR3 protein is CASSFLSGLAGEQYF. In nucleotides, the CDR3 is TGTGCCAGCAGCTTTCTCTCAGGACTAGCCGGAGAGCAGTACTTC. The full variable domain, its missing parts supplied by reference TRBV7-2 and TRBJ2-7, is GAGVSQSPSNKVTEKGKDVELRCDPISGHTALYWYRQSLGQGLEFLIYFQGNSAPDKSGLPSDRFSAERTGGSVSTLTIQRTQQEDSAVYLCASSFLSGLAGEQYFGPGTRLTVT.

V gene TRBV5-4 combines with J gene TRBJ2-3; 12 bases match TRBD2. Germline V gene sequence: CDR1 SGHNT, CDR2 YYREEE (reference sequence). Trimming took 1 base from V and 0 from J; bases not matched to a gene: 3. CDR3 length equals 17 residues. The CDR3 here is CASSLLGTSGSTDTQYF. The CDR3 region has the DNA TGTGCCAGCAGCTTGCTCGGGACTAGCGGGAGCACAGATACGCAGTATTTT.

The chain couples TRBV12-5 to TRBJ2-5, with D maybe TRBD2 (5 bases). CDR3 size: 19 residues. V was trimmed by 4 bases and J by 4 bases, leaving 28 bases between them. CDR1 and CDR2 (germline): LGHNT, FRNRAP. DNA of the CDR3: TGTGCTAGTGGTTCCCCTGTAATCGGACTCCCAAAGGTATTAGAGACCCAGTACTTC. Encoded protein: CASGSPVIGLPKVLETQYF.

This clone was counted between two and nine times. The genes are TRBV14 and TRBJ2-1, with D perhaps given as TRBD1 or TRBD2 (6 bases each). V was clipped by 7 bases and J by 4 bases, with 20 bases between them. The CDR3 consists of 16 residues. Germline CDR1 reads SGHDN; CDR2 reads FVKESK. In DNA, the CDR3 is TGTGCCAGCACTCACTTGGGGGGACAAAGTTACAATGAGCAGTTCTTC. Translated, it gives CASTHLGGQSYNEQFF. The entire variable domain, with the rest obtained from reference TRBV14 and TRBJ2-1, is as follows: EAGVTQFPSHSVIEKGQTVTLRCDPISGHDNLYWYRRVMGKEIKFLLHFVKESKQDESGMPNNRFLAERTGGTYSTLKVQPAELEDSGVYFCASTHLGGQSYNEQFFGPGTRLTVL.

This clone was seen a handful of times. V gene TRBV28 combines with J gene TRBJ1-5, with a tentative D call TRBD1 (5 bases). Germline V gives CDR1 MDHEN, CDR2 SYDVKM. This CDR3 has 16 amino acids. V gave up 7 bases and J gave up 0 bases, with 16 bases separating them. CDR3 amino acids: CASKAGLQYSNQPQHF. DNA for the CDR3: TGTGCCAGCAAGGCAGGGTTACAATATAGCAATCAGCCCCAGCATTTT.

This clone was counted a few times. CDR3 loop: CASSVEGGLNEKLFF. CDR3 sequence (DNA): TGTGCCAGCAGCGTCGAGGGGGGCCTTAATGAAAAACTGTTTTTT. V gene TRBV9 combines with J gene TRBJ1-4; tentatively, D is TRBD1 (6 bases). The CDR3 contains 15 residues. The V gene lost 2 bases and the J gene lost 4 bases, with 12 bases spanning the gap. Germline V gives CDR1 SGDLS, CDR2 YYNGEE.

The sample holds a few counts of this clone. This chain joins TRBV7-2 and TRBJ2-4; D perhaps matches TRBD1 (5 bases). CDR3 size: 17 residues. Germline V lookup: CDR1 SGHTA, CDR2 FQGNSA. V was pared by 1 base and J by 3 bases, with 16 bases between. This chain's CDR3 is CASSLEAGAGVKNIQYF. The DNA for the CDR3 is TGTGCCAGCAGCTTAGAGGCTGGGGCAGGAGTCAAAAACATTCAGTACTTC.

A few counts support this clone. Written as DNA, the CDR3 is TGCGCCAGCAGCCTTGGGGACTCTTCCAGTACGCAGTATTTT. It encodes CASSLGDSSSTQYF. The rearrangement links TRBV4-3 to TRBJ2-3; possibly TRBD2 for D (6 bases). This CDR3 has 14 amino acids. With 4 bases removed from V and 8 bases from J, the gap between germline ends came to 16 bases. Per germline, CDR1 LGHNA and CDR2 YSLEER.

J is TRBJ2-3 and V is TRBV11-3, with a tentative D call TRBD2 (6 bases). This CDR3 contains 15 residues. Germline CDR1 is SGHNT and CDR2 is YENEEA. V shed 5 bases and J shed 4 bases, with 16 bases lying between them. The CDR3 protein is CASSLSGSVADTQYF. CDR3 nucleotide sequence: TGTGCCAGCAGCCTAAGCGGGTCGGTCGCAGATACGCAGTATTTT.